The 20 T cell receptor beta chains listed next were all sequenced from one sample in a study of vaccination and CD4 T cells after COVID-19. Their antigen targets remain unknown. Sequenced with the Oncomine TCR Beta short-read assay was DNA taken from cultured CD4+ T cells. TCRdb recomputed calls from the PCR reads with MiXCR, one row per CDR3 protein. The sample yields about 15,000 distinct CDR3 sequences, 25% to 35% seen once. Indicated treatment: approximately 9-day PBMC culture with coronavirus spike peptide pools or control peptides (ViraFEST assay). The source material was cultured CD4+ T cells from blood. The receptor set was obtained from a human donor with COVID-19.

A few counts support this clonotype. The chain carries TRBV6-1 and TRBJ1-1, with D tentatively TRBD1 (6 bases). With 4 bases removed from V and 4 bases from J, the gap between germline ends came to 13 bases. The CDR3 is 14 amino acids. The V gene's germline CDR1 is MNHNS and CDR2 SASEGT. The DNA of the CDR3 is TGTGCCAGCAGTGCGGGACAAAGGGGCACTGAAGCTTTCTTT. Its protein is CASSAGQRGTEAFF.

This clonotype showed up just a few times. This chain uses TRBV10-3 with TRBJ1-2, with 8 bases fitting TRBD1. V gave up 4 bases and J gave up 3 bases; unmatched junction bases: 13. The germline CDR1 and CDR2 sequences are ENHRY and SYGVKD. CDR3 length equals 17 residues. In DNA form, the CDR3 reads TGTGCCATCAGTGGGAGGACAGGGCATCAGGGCGACTATGGCTACACCTTC. It specifies CAISGRTGHQGDYGYTF.

This chain joins TRBV7-2 and TRBJ1-5, with TRBD1 matching over 7 bases. After removal of 6 bases from V and 1 base from J, the junction contained 6 bases not matched to a gene. Germline V lookup: CDR1 SGHTA, CDR2 FQGNSA. The CDR3 has 15 amino acids. This chain's CDR3 is CASSAGTVSNQPQHF. The CDR3 DNA sequence: TGTGCCAGCAGTGCCGGGACAGTGAGCAATCAGCCCCAGCATTTT.

The chain links TRBV5-1 to TRBJ1-1; no definite D call. V was clipped by 0 bases and J by 0 bases, with 15 bases between them. The CDR3 length is 17 residues. Germline assignment: CDR1 SGHRS and CDR2 YFSETQ. The CDR3 DNA reads as TGCGCCAGCAGCTTGGCACCCACCCAATCCATGAACACTGAAGCTTTCTTT. Residues: CASSLAPTQSMNTEAFF.

The rearrangement uses TRBV6-1 and TRBJ1-2, with 11 bases that match TRBD1. The CDR3 length is 13 residues. The V gene's germline CDR1 is MNHNS and CDR2 SASEGT. After removal of 6 bases from V and 3 bases from J, the junction contained 0 bases not matched to a gene. The CDR3 spells CASRGQGDYGYTF. CDR3 bases: TGTGCCAGCAGGGGACAGGGGGACTATGGCTACACCTTC.

This clonotype was seen more than once but under ten times. The chain uses TRBV12-3 or TRBV12-4 and TRBJ1-5, with D perhaps matching TRBD1 (6 bases). The CDR3 runs to 14 residues. Trimming cost V 4 bases and J 7 bases, with 14 bases left between them. CDR3 amino acids: CASSSSGQGQPQHF. The CDR3, as DNA: TGTGCCAGCAGTTCGTCTGGCCAGGGGCAGCCCCAGCATTTT.

This clonotype was counted only a few times. The chain recombines TRBV25-1 with TRBJ2-6, with D uncertain. The CDR3 has 15 residues. Trimming removed 2 bases at V and 2 bases at J, with 7 bases between. CDR1 is MGHDK, CDR2 SYGVNS, per germline. CDR3 amino acids: CASSENGAGANVLTF. The CDR3 DNA reads TGTGCCAGCAGTGAAAATGGGGCTGGGGCCAACGTCCTGACTTTC.

J is TRBJ2-5 and V is TRBV4-1; TRBD2 agrees at 8 bases. Germline V gene data show CDR1 as MGHRA and CDR2 as YSYEKL. CDR3 length equals 17 residues. V shed 1 base and J 2 bases; nucleotides not matched to a gene: 9. The chain's CDR3 is CASSQAVRGGPQETQYF. The DNA of the CDR3 is TGCGCCAGCAGCCAAGCGGTTCGCGGGGGGCCACAAGAGACCCAGTACTTC.

The chain has TRBV11-3 and TRBJ2-7, with TRBD1 as a possible D gene (5 bases). Germline V lookup: CDR1 SGHNT, CDR2 YENEEA. Trimming shortened V by 1 base and J by 2 bases, and 15 bases separated the two germline ends. This CDR3 is 16 amino acids long. Here the CDR3 DNA reads TGTGCCAGCAGCTTAGGTGTAAGGGGAATAGCCTACGAGCAGTACTTC. It encodes CASSLGVRGIAYEQYF.

This clonotype was picked up one time. V gene TRBV5-1 combines with J gene TRBJ1-6, with 10 bases identical to TRBD1. CDR3 length: 15 residues. The junction had 6 bases not matched to a gene; V was cut back by 4 bases and J by 8 bases. The germline V gene has CDR1 SGHRS and CDR2 YFSETQ. The CDR3 loop reads CASSGDRGRDSPLHF. Written as DNA, the CDR3 is TGCGCCAGCAGCGGCGACAGGGGGCGTGATTCACCCCTCCACTTT.

DNA of the CDR3: TGTGCCAGCAGCCCGACTAGCATTGGCGTCCCCGGGGAGCTGTTTTTT. Translated, it gives CASSPTSIGVPGELFF. V usage is TRBV7-2 and J usage is TRBJ2-2; 7 bases match TRBD2. The germline gives CDR1 SGHTA, CDR2 FQGNSA. This CDR3 comprises 16 residues. The V segment lost 5 bases and the J segment 6 bases; nucleotides outside the gene matches: 12.

The CDR3 sequence is CAISTSGGLNTGELFF. For the CDR3, the DNA is TGTGCCATCAGCACTAGCGGGGGGTTGAACACCGGGGAGCTGTTTTTT. The gene calls are TRBV10-3 and TRBJ2-2, with 12 bases aligning to TRBD2. The trim removed 6 bases at V and 1 base at J, leaving 3 bases unmatched. This CDR3 contains 16 residues. CDR1 is ENHRY, CDR2 SYGVKD, per germline.

This chain links TRBV2 with TRBJ1-5; D ambiguous. This CDR3 spans 15 amino acids. Trimming removed 7 bases at V and 0 bases at J, with 13 bases between. Germline lookup yields CDR1 SNHLY and CDR2 FYNNEI. CDR3 coding DNA: TGTGCCAGCAAGGTAGCAGTTACTAGCAATCAGCCCCAGCATTTT. It translates to CASKVAVTSNQPQHF.

This clonotype appeared a few times. V and J are TRBV2 and TRBJ1-6; maybe TRBD1 (5 bases). The V end was cut by 3 bases, the J end by 10 bases, with 13 bases between. CDR3 length equals 14 residues. Germline CDR1 is SNHLY and CDR2 is FYNNEI. CDR3 sequence (DNA): TGTGCCAGCAGTGAGGTGGCAGGGAGATCACCCCTCCACTTT. It translates to CASSEVAGRSPLHF. The full variable domain, with the rest looked up from reference TRBV2 and TRBJ1-6, is EPEVTQTPSHQVTQMGQEVILRCVPISNHLYFYWYRQILGQKVEFLVSFYNNEISEKSEIFDDQFSVERPDGSNFTLKIRSTKLEDSAMYFCASSEVAGRSPLHFGNGTRLTVT.

The V call is TRBV12-3 or TRBV12-4, the J call TRBJ1-2; 9 bases fit TRBD1. CDR3 length: 13 residues. V shed 6 bases, J shed 2 bases, and the junction held 1 base outside the gene matches. CDR3 DNA: TGTGCCAGCAGGGGGACAGGGAACTATGGCTACACCTTC. Protein: CASRGTGNYGYTF.

This clonotype was detected only a few times. J is TRBJ2-3 and V is TRBV7-2; D unclear. Germline CDR1 is SGHTA and CDR2 is FQGNSA. V dropped 4 bases and J dropped 5 bases, with 13 bases sitting between them. This CDR3 is 14 amino acids long. Written as DNA, the CDR3 is TGTGCCAGCAGCTCACCTCAGTTTGGAGATACGCAGTATTTT. It encodes CASSSPQFGDTQYF.

The J gene is TRBJ1-1, the V gene TRBV19; no reliable D call. V lost 2 bases and J 2 bases, leaving 12 bases between the germline ends. Germline values: CDR1 LNHDA, CDR2 SQIVND (reference sequence). This CDR3 contains 15 residues. CDR3 sequence: CASSIKVWGNTEAFF. In nucleotides, the CDR3 is TGTGCCAGTAGTATAAAGGTATGGGGAAACACTGAAGCTTTCTTT. The whole variable domain, remainder taken from reference TRBV19 and TRBJ1-1, is DGGITQSPKYLFRKEGQNVTLSCEQNLNHDAMYWYRQDPGQGLRLIYYSQIVNDFQKGDIAEGYSVSREKKESFPLTVTSAQKNPTAFYLCASSIKVWGNTEAFFGQGTRLTVV.

The CDR3 DNA is TGTGCCAGCAGCCTTACCTACGAGCAGTACTTC. Translating gives CASSLTYEQYF. The V gene is TRBV12-3 or TRBV12-4, the J gene TRBJ2-7; D is unresolved. CDR3 length: 11 amino acids. Trimming left V 6 bases short and J 2 bases short, with 5 bases between.

The J gene is TRBJ2-7, the V gene TRBV29-1, with TRBD2 identical over 14 bases. The CDR3 is made up of 15 amino acids. Per germline, CDR1 SQVTM and CDR2 ANQGSEA. Germline trimming cut 4 bases from V and 2 bases from J; bases unmatched to any gene: 4. The DNA of the CDR3 is TGCAGCGTTGTGGGGACTAGCGGGGGTGCCTACGAGCAGTACTTC. This sequence encodes CSVVGTSGGAYEQYF.

The table lists this clonotype with a few counts. The rearrangement joins TRBV20-1 to TRBJ2-3; D uncertain. Trimming shortened V by 4 bases and J by 0 bases, and 14 bases separated the two germline ends. The CDR3 is 15 amino acids. Germline CDR1 and CDR2: DFQATT and SNEGSKA (reference sequence). DNA of the CDR3: TGCAGTGCTAAACCGCTAGAAACTAGCACAGATACGCAGTATTTT. The encoded protein is CSAKPLETSTDTQYF.